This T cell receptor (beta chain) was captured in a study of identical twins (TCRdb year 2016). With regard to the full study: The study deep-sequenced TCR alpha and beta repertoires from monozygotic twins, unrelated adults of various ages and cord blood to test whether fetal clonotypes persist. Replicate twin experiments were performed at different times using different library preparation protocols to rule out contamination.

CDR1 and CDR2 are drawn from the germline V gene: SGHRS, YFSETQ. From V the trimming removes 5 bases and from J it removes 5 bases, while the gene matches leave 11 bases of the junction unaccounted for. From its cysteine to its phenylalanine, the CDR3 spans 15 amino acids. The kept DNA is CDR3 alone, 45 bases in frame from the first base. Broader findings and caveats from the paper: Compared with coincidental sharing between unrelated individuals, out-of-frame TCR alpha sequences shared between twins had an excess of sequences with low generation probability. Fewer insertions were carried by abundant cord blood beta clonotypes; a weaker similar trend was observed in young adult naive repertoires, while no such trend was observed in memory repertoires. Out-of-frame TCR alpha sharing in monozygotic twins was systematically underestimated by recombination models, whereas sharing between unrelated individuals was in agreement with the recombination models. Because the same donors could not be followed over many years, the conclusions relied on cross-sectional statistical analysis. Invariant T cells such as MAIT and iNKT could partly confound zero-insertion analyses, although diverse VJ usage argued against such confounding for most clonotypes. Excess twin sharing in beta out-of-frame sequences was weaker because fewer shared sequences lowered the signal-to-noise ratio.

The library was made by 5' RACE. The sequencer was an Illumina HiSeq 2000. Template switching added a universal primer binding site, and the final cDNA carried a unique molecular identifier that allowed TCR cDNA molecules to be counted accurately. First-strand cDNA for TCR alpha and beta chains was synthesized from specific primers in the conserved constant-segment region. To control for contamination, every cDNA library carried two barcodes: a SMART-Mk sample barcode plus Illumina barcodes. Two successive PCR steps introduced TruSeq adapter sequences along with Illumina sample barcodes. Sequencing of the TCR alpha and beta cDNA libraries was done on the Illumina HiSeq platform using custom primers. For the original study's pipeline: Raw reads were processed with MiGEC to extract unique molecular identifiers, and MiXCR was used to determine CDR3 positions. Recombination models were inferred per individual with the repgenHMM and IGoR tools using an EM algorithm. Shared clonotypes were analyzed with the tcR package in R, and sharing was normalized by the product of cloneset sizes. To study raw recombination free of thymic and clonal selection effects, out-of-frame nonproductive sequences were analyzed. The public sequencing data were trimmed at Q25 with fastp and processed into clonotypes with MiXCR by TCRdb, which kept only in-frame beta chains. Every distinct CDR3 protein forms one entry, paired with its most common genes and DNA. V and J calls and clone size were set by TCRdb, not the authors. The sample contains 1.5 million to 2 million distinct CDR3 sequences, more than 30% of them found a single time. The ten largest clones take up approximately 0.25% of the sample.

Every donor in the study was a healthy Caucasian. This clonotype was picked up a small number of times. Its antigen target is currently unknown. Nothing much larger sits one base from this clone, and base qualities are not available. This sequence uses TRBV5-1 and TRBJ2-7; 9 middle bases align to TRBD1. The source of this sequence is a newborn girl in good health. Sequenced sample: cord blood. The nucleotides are TGCGCCAGCAGGCGCGACAGGGGGACCTTGGACGAGCAGTACTTC. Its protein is CASRRDRGTLDEQYF.